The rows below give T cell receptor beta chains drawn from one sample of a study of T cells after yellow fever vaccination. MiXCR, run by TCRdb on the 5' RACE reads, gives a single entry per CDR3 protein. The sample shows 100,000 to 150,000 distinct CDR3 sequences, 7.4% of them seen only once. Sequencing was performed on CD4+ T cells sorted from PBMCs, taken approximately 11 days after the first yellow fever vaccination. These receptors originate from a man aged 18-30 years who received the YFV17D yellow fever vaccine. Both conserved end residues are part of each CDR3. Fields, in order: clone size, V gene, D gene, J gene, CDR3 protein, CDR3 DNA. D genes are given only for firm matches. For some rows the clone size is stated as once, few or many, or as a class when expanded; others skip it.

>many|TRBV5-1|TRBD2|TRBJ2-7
CASSFAIPAGDYEQYF
TGCGCCAGCAGCTTCGCGATCCCGGCGGGGGACTACGAGCAGTACTTC
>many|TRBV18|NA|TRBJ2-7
CASSPRSGYEQYF
TGTGCCAGCTCACCACGGTCTGGCTACGAGCAGTACTTC
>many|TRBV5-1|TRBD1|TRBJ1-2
CASSRGQGEGYTF
TGCGCCAGCAGCAGGGGACAGGGGGAGGGCTACACCTTC
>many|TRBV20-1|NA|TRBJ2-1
CSARELRGSYNEQFF
TGCAGTGCTAGAGAGTTGCGGGGCTCCTACAATGAGCAGTTCTTC
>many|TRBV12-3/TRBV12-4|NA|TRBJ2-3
CASSFSGGAGTDTQYF
TGTGCCAGCAGTTTCTCCGGGGGCGCTGGCACAGATACGCAGTATTTT
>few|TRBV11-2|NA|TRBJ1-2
CASSLDPDGTDGGYTF
TGTGCCAGCAGCTTAGATCCCGACGGGACGGACGGGGGCTACACCTTC
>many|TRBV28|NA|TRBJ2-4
CASSPWTVAKNIQYF
TGTGCCAGCAGTCCCTGGACAGTAGCCAAAAACATTCAGTACTTC
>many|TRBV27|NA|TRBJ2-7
CASSLGSGAYEQYF
TGTGCCAGCAGTCTGGGCTCCGGGGCCTACGAGCAGTACTTC
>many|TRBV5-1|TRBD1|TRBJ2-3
CASSVTGRGDTQYF
TGCGCCAGCAGCGTGACAGGGCGAGGAGATACGCAGTATTTT
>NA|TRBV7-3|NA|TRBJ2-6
CASTLDPVDLRGANVLTF
TGTGCCAGCACCCTCGACCCGGTAGACCTCCGCGGGGCCAACGTCCTGACTTTC
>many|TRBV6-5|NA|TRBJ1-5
CASSYRVSQPQHF
TGTGCCAGCAGTTACAGGGTTTCTCAGCCCCAGCATTTT
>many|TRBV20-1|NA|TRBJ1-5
CSASQGPGQPQHF
TGCAGTGCTTCACAGGGTCCGGGCCAGCCCCAGCATTTT
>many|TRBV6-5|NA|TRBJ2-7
CASSYSAREAEQYF
TGTGCCAGCAGTTACTCGGCCAGGGAGGCCGAGCAGTACTTC
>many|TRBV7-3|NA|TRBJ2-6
CASALAGANVLTF
TGTGCCAGTGCGTTGGCGGGGGCCAACGTCCTGACTTTC
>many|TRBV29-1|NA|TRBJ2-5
CSVEAFGGGETQYF
TGCAGCGTTGAAGCTTTTGGGGGAGGAGAGACCCAGTACTTC
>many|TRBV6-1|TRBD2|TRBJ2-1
CASRPSGGDEQFF
TGTGCCAGCAGGCCTAGCGGGGGGGATGAGCAGTTCTTC
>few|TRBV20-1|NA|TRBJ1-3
CSASRSSGNTIYF
TGCAGTGCTAGCCGGTCCTCTGGAAACACCATATATTTT
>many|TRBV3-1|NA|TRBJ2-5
CASSFERGGQETQYF
TGTGCCAGCAGCTTCGAAAGAGGGGGGCAGGAGACCCAGTACTTC
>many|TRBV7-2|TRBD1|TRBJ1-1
CASSLVSGTGNTEAFF
TGTGCCAGCAGCTTAGTATCCGGGACAGGGAACACTGAAGCTTTCTTT
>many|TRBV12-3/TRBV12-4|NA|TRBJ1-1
CASSFYRSEAFF
TGTGCCAGCAGTTTTTACAGAAGCGAAGCTTTCTTT
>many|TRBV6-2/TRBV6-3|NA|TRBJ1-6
CATRDPYVVTPLHF
TGTGCCACCCGGGACCCCTACGTCGTAACACCCCTCCACTTT
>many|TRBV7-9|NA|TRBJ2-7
CASSLEVAGSYEQYF
TGTGCCAGCAGCTTAGAAGTGGCAGGCTCCTACGAGCAGTACTTC